The 8 T cell receptor beta chains listed next were all sequenced from one sample in a study of T cell changes during pregnancy in multiple sclerosis. Here immunoSEQ multiplex PCR was the method, and the copy in TCRdb shows in-frame clones only, minus some. This table has about 110,000 clones, roughly 90% appearing once. This specimen consisted of peripheral blood, obtained after pregnancy. The receptor set was obtained from a female donor with multiple sclerosis, enrolled in a pregnancy study.

This chain joins TRBV6-1 and TRBJ2-2; D is perhaps TRBD1 or TRBD2 (7 bases each). The CDR3 length is 15 residues. V was shortened by 6 bases and J by 4 bases, with 15 bases between the two germline ends. Germline lookup yields CDR1 MNHNS and CDR2 SASEGT. This chain's CDR3 is CASREQGRGTGELFF. The CDR3 DNA sequence: TGTGCCAGCAGGGAACAGGGGAGGGGCACCGGGGAGCTGTTTTTT.

V and J are TRBV10-3 and TRBJ1-1, with TRBD1 as a possible D gene (5 bases). The CDR3 covers 11 residues. The germline V gene has CDR1 ENHRY and CDR2 SYGVKD. The CDR3 region has the DNA TGTGCGACCTCAGGGCCTACCGAAGCTTTCTTT. Its protein product is CATSGPTEAFF.

A remark on this clone: In the same sample, other DNA sequences code for this CDR3. The chain carries TRBV4-1 and TRBJ2-5; D uncertain. Germline lookup yields CDR1 MGHRA and CDR2 YSYEKL. The CDR3 is made up of 11 amino acids. Trimming pared 2 bases from V and 5 bases from J, leaving 3 bases between. CDR3 loop: CASSQRETQYF. In DNA, the CDR3 is TGCGCCAGCAGCCAACGGGAGACCCAGTACTTC.

V gene TRBV4-1 combines with J gene TRBJ2-7, with 7 bases fitting TRBD2. V trimming: 0 bases; J trimming: 3 bases; junction bases outside the gene matches: 8. Germline V gene sequence: CDR1 MGHRA, CDR2 YSYEKL. This CDR3 contains 16 residues. CDR3 residues: CASSQDPSSGLYEQYF. Written as DNA, the CDR3 is TGCGCCAGCAGCCAAGATCCATCTAGCGGACTCTACGAGCAGTACTTC.

The rearrangement links TRBV27 to TRBJ2-1; maybe TRBD1 (6 bases). Looked up from germline, CDR1 is MNHEY and CDR2 is SMNVEV (reference sequence). V lost 5 bases and J 4 bases, leaving 18 bases between the germline ends. CDR3 length equals 16 residues. CDR3 DNA sequence: TGTGCCAGCAGTAGCGGTCTAGGGGGATTATACAATGAGCAGTTCTTC. Encoded protein: CASSSGLGGLYNEQFF.

The table lists this clone with a few counts. CDR3: CASSPTGGAGTEAFF. The DNA for the CDR3 is TGTGCCAGCAGCCCGACCGGGGGGGCTGGAACTGAAGCTTTCTTT. The rearrangement uses TRBV9 and TRBJ1-1, with D tentatively TRBD1 (6 bases). The ends were cut back, 4 bases at V and 5 bases at J, with 18 bases in the middle. The CDR3 loop spans 15 amino acids. Germline V lookup: CDR1 SGDLS, CDR2 YYNGEE.

The chain carries TRBV15 and TRBJ1-2, with D possibly matching TRBD1 (6 bases). Germline CDR1 is LNHNV and CDR2 is YYDKDF (reference sequence). CDR3 size: 14 residues. Trimming left V 3 bases short and J 3 bases short, with 11 bases between. The CDR3 spells CATSSLRGDYGYTF. CDR3 sequence (DNA): TGTGCCACCAGCAGCCTCAGGGGTGACTATGGCTACACCTTC.

For the CDR3, the DNA is TGCGCCAGCAGTCCGGGGATGGCGGGAAACACCATATATTTT. It translates to CASSPGMAGNTIYF. The chain carries TRBV5-1 and TRBJ1-3; no reliable D call. Trimming removed 5 bases at V and 4 bases at J, with 13 bases between. Germline V gene data show CDR1 as SGHRS and CDR2 as YFSETQ. The CDR3 is made up of 14 amino acids.